These 19 T cell receptor beta chains originate from one sample sequenced in a study of blood T cells in healthy people across ages. Together with a sample-barcoded 5' primer, a J-beta primer mix was included in a second PCR lasting about 7 to 12 cycles. One entry per CDR3 protein results from TCRdb running MiXCR on the 5' RACE reads. The sample comprises about 780,000 distinct CDR3 sequences, around a quarter of which are singletons, and 3% rests with the top ten. These data were also filed under a second study, of T cells of mothers and their children.

Sequenced input: blood. The receptors come from a boy younger than 18 in good health.

The CDR3 is CSAPVLGSGYEQFF. CDR3 sequence (DNA): TGCAGTGCCCCAGTGCTGGGGTCAGGTTATGAGCAGTTCTTC. This chain connects TRBV20-1 to TRBJ2-1; unclear D gene. Germline V lookup: CDR1 DFQATT, CDR2 SNEGSKA (reference sequence). The CDR3 is 14 residues long. Trimming took 6 bases from V and 8 from J, leaving 20 bases between them.

This clonotype was seen a handful of times. The chain uses TRBV2 and TRBJ2-5; D ambiguous. The DNA matches TRBJ2-7 better at its end, which makes the J call doubtful. Germline loops: CDR1 SNHLY, CDR2 FYNNEI. This CDR3 comprises 13 residues. The CDR3 DNA is TGTGCCAGCAGTGAGCAGGTTTTCCACGAGCAGTACTTC. It is translated as CASSEQVFHEQYF.

CDR3 region: CASSVEIGGAYEQFF. Written as DNA, the CDR3 is TGTGCCAGCAGCGTAGAAATCGGGGGGGCCTATGAGCAGTTCTTC. The genes are TRBV9 and TRBJ2-5; 8 nucleotides line up with TRBD2. The better agreement between TRBJ2-1 and the DNA end casts doubt on the J call. The CDR3 totals 15 residues. Germline V gives CDR1 SGDLS, CDR2 YYNGEE.

Of note for this clonotype: The missing conserved phenylalanine or tryptophan at the end of this CDR3 makes a read error likely. Because the CDR3's place on the DNA is in doubt, the DNA is left out and the CDR3 is given as listed by TCRdb. V is TRBV6-1 and J is TRBJ2-5. CDR1 and CDR2 from the germline V gene are MNHNS and SASEGT. From its first to its last residue, the CDR3 has 10 amino acids. This chain's CDR3 is CASSEGAASL.

This chain uses TRBV5-1 with TRBJ1-5, with D hard to call. Germline loops: CDR1 SGHRS, CDR2 YFSETQ. V lost 0 bases, J lost 7 bases, and 11 bases lay in between. CDR3 size: 14 residues. The CDR3 region has the DNA TGCGCCAGCAGCTTGGAAGGGTTCGGACAGCCCCAGCATTTT. Amino acid sequence: CASSLEGFGQPQHF.

This chain links TRBV6-5 with TRBJ2-2; the match to TRBD2 covers 9 bases. After removal of 7 bases from V and 3 bases from J, the junction contained 9 bases not matched to a gene. This CDR3 spans 16 amino acids. Germline V gene sequence: CDR1 MNHEY, CDR2 SVGAGI. For the CDR3, the DNA is TGTGCCAGCATTTTAAGCGGGGGGATCCACACCGGGGAGCTGTTTTTT. Amino acid sequence: CASILSGGIHTGELFF.

V usage is TRBV6-2 or TRBV6-3 and J usage is TRBJ2-5; 8 bases align to TRBD2. The length of the CDR3 is 13 residues. Looked up from germline, CDR1 is MNHEY and CDR2 is SVGEGT. Trimming cost V 7 bases and J 3 bases; bases outside gene matches: 4. CDR3 loop: CASTSAGEETQYF. The CDR3 DNA reads TGTGCCAGCACCTCAGCGGGGGAAGAGACCCAGTACTTC.

The gene calls are TRBV2 and TRBJ2-6, with D uncertain. V shed 6 bases and J shed 4 bases, with 16 bases lying between them. The CDR3 is made up of 16 amino acids. Germline V gene lookup returns CDR1 SNHLY and CDR2 FYNNEI. CDR3 residues: CASRRPATRGANVLTF. The CDR3 DNA reads as TGTGCCAGCAGACGACCAGCCACGAGGGGGGCCAACGTCCTGACTTTC. Based on the CDR3 plus reference TRBV2 and TRBJ2-6, the full variable domain is EPEVTQTPSHQVTQMGQEVILRCVPISNHLYFYWYRQILGQKVEFLVSFYNNEISEKSEIFDDQFSVERPDGSNFTLKIRSTKLEDSAMYFCASRRPATRGANVLTFGAGSRLTVL.

The chain uses TRBV20-1 and TRBJ1-2; a weak D match, TRBD1 (5 bases). Germline V gives CDR1 DFQATT, CDR2 SNEGSKA (reference sequence). The CDR3 loop spans 13 amino acids. With 1 base removed from V and 1 base from J, the gap between germline ends came to 7 bases. CDR3 protein: CSARADSNYGYTF. The CDR3 DNA follows: TGCAGTGCTAGAGCCGACAGTAACTATGGCTACACCTTC.

The chain employs TRBV7-2 and TRBJ1-5; the D is unclear. This CDR3 is built from 13 residues. In germline, CDR1 is SGHTA, CDR2 FQGNSA. V was shortened by 8 bases and J by 2 bases, with 10 bases between the two germline ends. The CDR3 loop is CASGETGNQPQHF. The CDR3 nucleotides read TGTGCCAGCGGAGAGACGGGCAATCAGCCCCAGCATTTT.

The chain has TRBV6-1 and TRBJ2-3; D not resolved. The ends were cut back, 0 bases at V and 2 bases at J, with 9 bases in the middle. CDR1 and CDR2 (germline): MNHNS, SASEGT. This CDR3 contains 15 residues. The CDR3 coding sequence is TGTGCCAGCAGTGAAGCCACGGCCCTCACAGATACGCAGTATTTT. It encodes CASSEATALTDTQYF.

The chain has TRBV20-1 and TRBJ2-3; 8 bases align to TRBD2. After removal of 2 bases from V and 4 bases from J, the junction contained 5 bases not matched to a gene. The CDR3 covers 14 residues. CDR1 and CDR2 from the germline V gene are DFQATT and SNEGSKA (reference sequence). CDR3 amino acids: CSARLAGSPDTQYF. In nucleotides, the CDR3 is TGCAGTGCTAGACTAGCGGGCTCCCCAGATACGCAGTATTTT.

This clonotype was found a few times. The V and J genes are TRBV7-2 and TRBJ2-5; D is unclear. Trimming took 9 bases from V and 0 from J, leaving 14 bases between them. This CDR3 region has 14 residues. Germline-derived CDR1 and CDR2 are SGHTA and FQGNSA. The CDR3 spells CASQQRFDQETQYF. DNA for the CDR3: TGTGCCAGTCAGCAGCGTTTTGACCAAGAGACCCAGTACTTC.

The CDR3 loop is CASRPGQFYEQYF. In DNA form, the CDR3 reads TGTGCCAGCAGACCCGGACAGTTCTACGAGCAGTACTTC. The chain combines TRBV7-9 with TRBJ2-5; a possible D gene is TRBD1 (6 bases). Near its end, the DNA agrees better with TRBJ2-7, so the J call may be wrong. The CDR3 consists of 13 residues. CDR1 SEHNR and CDR2 FQNEAQ come from the germline V gene (reference sequence).

This chain links TRBV9 with TRBJ2-3, with 8 nucleotides matching TRBD2. Germline V CDR1 and CDR2: SGDLS, YYNGEE. The length of the CDR3 is 16 residues. V trimming: 1 base; J trimming: 2 bases; junction bases outside the gene matches: 6. Here the CDR3 DNA reads TGTGCCAGCAGCGTAAGAAGCGGGGGTGTCACAGATACGCAGTATTTT. It specifies CASSVRSGGVTDTQYF.

The chain combines TRBV6-2 or TRBV6-3 with TRBJ1-1; TRBD1 aligns across 8 bases. CDR3 size: 15 residues. V lost 0 bases to trimming and J lost 5 bases; unmatched junction nucleotides: 5. The germline V gene has CDR1 MNHEY and CDR2 SVGEGT. CDR3: CASSYSDREGTEAFF. CDR3 coding DNA: TGTGCCAGCAGTTACTCGGACAGGGAAGGGACTGAAGCTTTCTTT.

This chain uses TRBV25-1 with TRBJ1-1; D is uncertain. The CDR3 is 14 residues long. Trimming left V 4 bases short and J 5 bases short, with 14 bases between. Germline CDR1 MGHDK, CDR2 SYGVNS. The CDR3 region is CASSGDSLGTEAFF. CDR3 sequence (DNA): TGTGCCAGCAGTGGAGACTCCCTGGGGACTGAAGCTTTCTTT.

The chain couples TRBV7-8 to TRBJ1-3, with TRBD1 matching 8 bases. The junction had 7 bases not matched to a gene; V was cut back by 5 bases and J by 4 bases. Germline lookup yields CDR1 SGHVS and CDR2 FQNEAQ. The CDR3 has 15 amino acids. CDR3 sequence: CASSDGQGRGNTIYF. The CDR3 DNA sequence: TGTGCCAGCAGCGACGGACAGGGTAGAGGAAACACCATATATTTT.

The CDR3 protein is CASSLAGGPTYNEQFF. CDR3 nucleotide sequence: TGCGCCAGCAGCTTGGCCGGGGGGCCCACCTACAATGAGCAGTTCTTC. The rearrangement links TRBV5-1 to TRBJ2-1; D may be TRBD2 (7 bases). Between the trimmed V and J ends, which lost 0 bases and 2 bases, there was a span of 12 bases. CDR3 size: 16 residues. Germline loops: CDR1 SGHRS, CDR2 YFSETQ.